The T cell receptor (beta chain) under discussion was sequenced for a study of blood T cell repertoires in COVID-19. Study in general: Sites across the United States, Italy and Spain contributed samples from acute and convalescent COVID-19. PBMCs, B-cell-depleted T cells, or T cells were the source of the cDNA or gDNA that made up the material.

Original processing methods: Nucleated cell number was recorded as an estimate derived from reference gene primer amplification. Measured with immunoSEQ multiplex PCR; TCRdb has only the in-frame clones, and not every one. The DNA was the basis for D and trimming; V, J and clone size are from that table. The table lists 150,000 to 200,000 clones, about four fifths of them singletons. Trimming left V 0 bases short and J 0 bases short, with 17 bases between. Germline-derived CDR1 and CDR2 are ENHRY and SYGVKD. This CDR3 region has 18 residues. Patients of the Seattle cohort, enrolled during active infection, were followed longitudinally.

The sequence was obtained from a woman aged 80 or over with COVID-19, enrolled during active disease. The sequenced sample was peripheral blood. The V and J genes are TRBV10-3 and TRBJ1-1; D remains ambiguous. This CDR3 reads CAISESLRTTHLNTEAFF. DNA for the CDR3: TGTGCCATCAGTGAGTCCCTCCGAACGACACACTTGAACACTGAAGCTTTCTTT.